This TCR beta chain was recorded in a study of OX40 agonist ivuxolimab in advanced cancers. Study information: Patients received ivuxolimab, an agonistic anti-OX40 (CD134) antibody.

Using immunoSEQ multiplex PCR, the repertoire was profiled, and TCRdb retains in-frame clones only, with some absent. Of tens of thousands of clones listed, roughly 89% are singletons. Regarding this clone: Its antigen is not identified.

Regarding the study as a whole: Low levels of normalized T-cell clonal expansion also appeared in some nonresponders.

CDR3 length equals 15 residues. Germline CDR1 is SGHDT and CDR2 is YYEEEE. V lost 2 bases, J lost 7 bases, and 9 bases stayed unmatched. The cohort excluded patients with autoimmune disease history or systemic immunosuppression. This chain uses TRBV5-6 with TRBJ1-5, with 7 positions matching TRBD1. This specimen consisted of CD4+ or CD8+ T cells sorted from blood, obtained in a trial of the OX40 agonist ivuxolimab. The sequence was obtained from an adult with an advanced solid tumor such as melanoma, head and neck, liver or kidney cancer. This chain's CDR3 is CASSLRATGKQPQHF. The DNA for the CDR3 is TGTGCCAGCAGCTTAAGGGCGACAGGGAAACAGCCCCAGCATTTT.